These T cell receptor beta chains were read from a single sample in a study of Ad26.COV2.S vaccination and SARS-CoV-2 variants. Profiling relied on immunoSEQ multiplex PCR, and the TCRdb table lists in-frame clones only, not all of them. The data contain around 370,000 clones, about 91% of them singletons. The source material was peripheral blood, sampled after recovery from COVID-19. Receptor source: a human donor who had recovered from COVID-19. The CDR3 runs from the conserved cysteine through the conserved F or W. D genes are given only for firm matches.

j_call: TRBJ2-5
v_call: TRBV7-9
d_call: NA
cdr3_aa: CASSSSRDQETQYF
cdr3_nt: TGTGCCAGCAGCTCCTCCCGGGACCAAGAGACCCAGTACTTC

j_call: TRBJ1-2
v_call: TRBV3-1/TRBV3-2
d_call: NA
cdr3_aa: CASSQGAANYGYTF
cdr3_nt: TGTGCCAGCAGCCAAGGGGCAGCTAACTATGGCTACACCTTC

j_call: TRBJ2-7
v_call: TRBV11-2
d_call: TRBD1
cdr3_aa: CASSAQQGQGEYEQYF
cdr3_nt: TGTGCCAGCAGCGCTCAACAGGGACAGGGGGAGTACGAGCAGTACTTC

j_call: TRBJ1-2
v_call: TRBV29-1
d_call: NA
cdr3_aa: CSVELVRANYGYTF
cdr3_nt: TGCAGCGTTGAGTTGGTTCGTGCTAACTATGGCTACACCTTC

j_call: TRBJ2-7
v_call: TRBV11-2
d_call: NA
cdr3_aa: CASSLRGEQYF
cdr3_nt: TGTGCCAGCAGCTTGAGGGGCGAGCAGTACTTC

j_call: TRBJ2-3
v_call: TRBV9
d_call: TRBD2
cdr3_aa: CASSVYSGGMYTQYF
cdr3_nt: TGTGCCAGCAGCGTGTATAGCGGGGGCATGTATACGCAGTATTTT

j_call: TRBJ1-6
v_call: TRBV5-6
d_call: NA
cdr3_aa: CASSLGAFYNSPLHF
cdr3_nt: TGTGCCAGCAGCCTCGGGGCCTTCTATAATTCACCCCTCCACTTT

j_call: TRBJ2-7
v_call: TRBV2
d_call: NA
cdr3_aa: CASSLGFRVEQYF
cdr3_nt: TGTGCCAGCAGTCTCGGGTTCAGGGTCGAGCAGTACTTC

j_call: TRBJ1-3
v_call: TRBV9
d_call: NA
cdr3_aa: CASSVESYRGRSGNTIYF
cdr3_nt: TGTGCCAGCAGCGTAGAAAGTTATCGGGGACGAAGTGGAAACACCATATATTTT

j_call: TRBJ2-7
v_call: TRBV12-5
d_call: TRBD2
cdr3_aa: CASGLYGGSEQYF
cdr3_nt: TGTGCTAGTGGTTTGTACGGGGGGAGCGAGCAGTACTTC